What follows describes a single T cell receptor beta chain. Its cognate antigen is unknown. Repertoires were generated with immunoSEQ multiplex PCR, while TCRdb's copy carries only in-frame clones and drops some. The sample lists some 80,000 clones, 84% seen once, with roughly 25% in the top ten. Germline values: CDR1 MNHEY, CDR2 SVGAGI. This CDR3 has 15 amino acids. With 6 bases clipped from V and 2 bases from J, the junction kept 8 bases outside the gene matches. The sample comes from a study of OX40 agonist ivuxolimab in advanced cancers. Study-wide context: Patients' therapy was ivuxolimab, an antibody that acts as an agonist of OX40 (CD134). Three patients had partial responses: one hepatocellular carcinoma, two cutaneous melanoma.

Autoimmune disease history or systemic immunosuppression was exclusionary. Whole-study findings and limits: Some of the lowest clonal expansion was seen in partial responders at 0.1-3.0 mg/kg.

The chain uses TRBV6-5 and TRBJ2-7, with TRBD1 matching over 9 bases. Material: CD4+ or CD8+ T cells sorted from blood, obtained in a trial of the OX40 agonist ivuxolimab. This TCR was sampled from an adult with an advanced solid tumor such as melanoma, head and neck, liver or kidney cancer. CDR3: CASSPRGQGAYEQYF. CDR3 sequence (DNA): TGTGCCAGCAGCCCACGGGGACAGGGAGCCTACGAGCAGTACTTC.